The 21 T cell receptor beta chains listed next were all sequenced from one sample in a study of human T cells and chemical hapten exposure. MiXCR, applied by TCRdb to the RACE reads, yields one record per CDR3 protein. This table has roughly 70,000 distinct CDR3 sequences, about 9.1% appearing once. Specified time point: patch test 1, 2 weeks after DPC sensitization. Treatment given: therapeutic diphenylcyclopropenone sensitization with weekly scalp DPC. Here the sequenced sample was whole blood, taken in connection with sensitization to the hapten diphenylcyclopropenone (DPC). These receptors all stem from a woman between 40 and 50 years old with alopecia areata. Some clones in this sample may be carry-over from other donors' samples.

This chain connects TRBV2 to TRBJ1-5; tentatively, D is TRBD1 (6 bases). Germline-derived CDR1 and CDR2 are SNHLY and FYNNEI. The CDR3 covers 14 residues. The V end lost 4 bases, the J end lost 3 bases, and 10 bases lay between the germline ends. CDR3 DNA: TGTGCCAGCAGTGTCAACAGGGACAATCAGCCCCAGCATTTT. It encodes CASSVNRDNQPQHF.

This clonotype was counted many times. The chain couples TRBV29-1 to TRBJ2-7; maybe TRBD1 (5 bases). Trimming left V 7 bases short and J 0 bases short, with 13 bases between. The CDR3 is 13 amino acids. CDR1 is SQVTM, CDR2 ANQGSEA, per germline. The CDR3 bases are TGCAGCGCCAGGACATCGAGCTCCTACGAGCAGTACTTC. Protein: CSARTSSSYEQYF.

Many counts were recorded for this clonotype. V and J are TRBV15 and TRBJ2-4, with 7 bases matching TRBD1. Germline V lookup: CDR1 LNHNV, CDR2 YYDKDF (reference sequence). V trimming: 4 bases; J trimming: 2 bases; junction bases outside the gene matches: 5. CDR3 length equals 15 residues. CDR3 sequence: CATSTIQGTKNIQYF. The CDR3 DNA reads TGTGCCACCAGCACCATACAGGGGACCAAAAACATTCAGTACTTC.

Comment on this clonotype: One base away lies a much larger clone, so this may be a sequencing read error. The chain couples TRBV19 to TRBJ1-5, with 7 positions matching TRBD1. The germline CDR1 and CDR2 sequences are LNHDA and SQIVND (reference sequence). CDR3 length equals 19 residues. Trimming took 6 bases from V and 0 from J; bases not matched to a gene: 17. The CDR3 DNA reads as TGTGCCAGTAGCACCCCGGACAGGAGAGGGGGTTATAGCAATCAGCCCCAGCATTTT. Its protein product is CASSTPDRRGGYSNQPQHF.

The chain carries TRBV28 and TRBJ2-1, with 8 positions matching TRBD2. This CDR3 contains 16 residues. Germline values: CDR1 MDHEN, CDR2 SYDVKM. V gave up 6 bases and J gave up 7 bases; unmatched junction bases: 14. The CDR3 loop reads CASSPIRGGRVNEQFF. The CDR3 DNA follows: TGTGCCAGCAGCCCGATTCGGGGGGGGAGAGTGAATGAGCAGTTCTTC.

This chain uses TRBV4-3 with TRBJ2-1, with D perhaps being TRBD1 or TRBD2 (5 bases each). The CDR3 loop spans 14 amino acids. Germline CDR1 is LGHNA and CDR2 is YSLEER. Trimming took off 5 bases at V and 6 bases at J, with 14 bases between the two ends. DNA for the CDR3: TGCGCCAGCAGCGGGGCCCTGGAGGTCAATGAGCAGTTCTTC. It encodes CASSGALEVNEQFF.

This clonotype appeared many times. This sequence joins TRBV28 and TRBJ1-1, with D hard to call. The V gene lost 4 bases and the J gene lost 6 bases, with 18 bases spanning the gap. The CDR3 consists of 15 residues. Germline CDR1 reads MDHEN; CDR2 reads SYDVKM. DNA for the CDR3: TGTGCCAGCAGTTCCCAGACCCATCGAGGCGCTGAAGCTTTCTTT. Residues: CASSSQTHRGAEAFF.

V and J are TRBV4-3 and TRBJ2-3; TRBD2 aligns across 8 bases. V was pared by 0 bases and J by 1 base, with 9 bases of the junction left unmatched. This CDR3 comprises 18 residues. Germline CDR1 LGHNA, CDR2 YSLEER. The CDR3, as DNA: TGCGCCAGCAGCCAAGATGGACTAGCCTACCTCCGCACAGATACGCAGTATTTT. Encoded protein: CASSQDGLAYLRTDTQYF.

This clonotype was seen a few times. The gene calls are TRBV5-5 and TRBJ1-1, with D hard to call. The CDR3 sequence is 13 residues long. Trimming took 4 bases from V and 4 from J, leaving 11 bases between them. Germline CDR1 reads SGHKS; CDR2 reads YYEKEE (reference sequence). CDR3 DNA sequence: TGTGCCAGCAGCCTGACCTGGGGCACTGAAGCTTTCTTT. Translating gives CASSLTWGTEAFF.

There are a few counts of this clonotype. The J gene is TRBJ1-5, the V gene TRBV7-8; 7 nucleotides line up with TRBD1. CDR3 length: 15 residues. After removal of 3 bases from V and 4 bases from J, the junction contained 6 bases not matched to a gene. CDR1 is SGHVS and CDR2 is FQNEAQ in the germline V gene. DNA of the CDR3: TGTGCCAGCAGCTTGTACGGGACAGCAAATCAGCCCCAGCATTTT. It specifies CASSLYGTANQPQHF.

This clonotype was counted ten times or more. This chain connects TRBV20-1 to TRBJ2-3; 8 nucleotides agree with TRBD2. The CDR3 covers 16 residues. Germline assignment: CDR1 DFQATT and CDR2 SNEGSKA (reference sequence). The V segment lost 1 base and the J segment 3 bases; nucleotides outside the gene matches: 9. The CDR3 DNA sequence: TGCAGTGCTAGAGGAGTAGCGGGACTCACGACAGATACGCAGTATTTT. This gives the protein CSARGVAGLTTDTQYF.

In this sample, this clonotype turned up many times. The genes are TRBV7-3 and TRBJ2-1; 8 nucleotides line up with TRBD2. Germline assignment: CDR1 SGHTA and CDR2 FQGTGA. The CDR3 loop spans 13 amino acids. J lost 10 bases, V lost 5 bases, and 7 bases had no gene match. Written as DNA, the CDR3 is TGTGCCAGCAGCCCGACCCCTAGCGGGGAGCAGTTCTTC. It specifies CASSPTPSGEQFF.

In its sample, this clonotype was seen many times. The chain has TRBV9 and TRBJ2-3, with D possibly matching TRBD2 (7 bases). Germline V CDR1 and CDR2: SGDLS, YYNGEE. V shed 0 bases and J shed 6 bases, with 20 bases lying between them. The CDR3 extends over 17 amino acids. The DNA of the CDR3 is TGTGCCAGCAGCGTAGCCGGGGGGCTATCGTCGTTGGATACGCAGTATTTT. Translation: CASSVAGGLSSLDTQYF.

In this sample, this clonotype turned up many times. DNA of the CDR3: TGTGCCAGCTCACCAGAGGAAGCTTATGGCTACACCTTC. This codes for CASSPEEAYGYTF. V usage is TRBV18 and J usage is TRBJ1-2; D unclear. The CDR3 has 13 residues. Germline V lookup: CDR1 KGHSH, CDR2 LQKENI. V was shortened by 2 bases and J by 5 bases, with 9 bases between the two germline ends. Complete variable domain (other parts from reference TRBV18 and TRBJ1-2): NAGVMQNPRHLVRRRGQEARLRCSPMKGHSHVYWYRQLPEEGLKFMVYLQKENIIDESGMPKERFSAEFPKEGPSILRIQQVVRGDSAAYFCASSPEEAYGYTFGSGTRLTVV.

This clonotype was counted at least ten times. V is TRBV29-1 and J is TRBJ1-2, with D maybe TRBD1 (5 bases). With 3 bases removed from V and 9 bases from J, the gap between germline ends came to 11 bases. CDR3 length: 11 amino acids. The germline CDR1 and CDR2 sequences are SQVTM and ANQGSEA. The CDR3 protein is CSVDEGMSYTF. For the CDR3, the DNA is TGCAGCGTTGATGAGGGGATGAGCTACACCTTC.

V and J are TRBV5-5 and TRBJ2-3; D unresolved. Trimming shortened V by 0 bases and J by 4 bases, and 6 bases separated the two germline ends. The CDR3 runs to 13 residues. The germline CDR1 and CDR2 sequences are SGHKS and YYEKEE (reference sequence). CDR3 bases: TGTGCCAGCAGCTTGGAGAGGCCAGATACGCAGTATTTT. It specifies CASSLERPDTQYF.

This clonotype was picked up many times. V usage is TRBV20-1 and J usage is TRBJ2-2, with no clear D. Per the germline V gene, CDR1 is DFQATT and CDR2 is SNEGSKA (reference sequence). This CDR3 is 13 amino acids long. Between the trimmed V and J ends, which lost 4 bases and 5 bases, there was a span of 11 bases. The CDR3 loop reads CSATRPGTGELFF. The CDR3 bases are TGCAGTGCTACACGCCCTGGGACCGGGGAGCTGTTTTTT.

This clonotype showed up many times. This rearrangement joins TRBV25-1 to TRBJ2-5; 9 bases align to TRBD2. Trimming removed 6 bases from V and 4 bases from J; junction bases left unmatched: 6. The germline V gene encodes CDR1 MGHDK and CDR2 SYGVNS. The CDR3 consists of 14 residues. CDR3: CASSAAGGRETQYF. DNA of the CDR3: TGTGCCAGCAGCGCGGCGGGGGGGCGAGAGACCCAGTACTTC.

This clonotype turned up a few times. V is TRBV20-1 and J is TRBJ1-2; D not resolved. This CDR3 spans 14 amino acids. The V end was cut by 1 base, the J end by 0 bases, with 9 bases between. Per the germline V gene, CDR1 is DFQATT and CDR2 is SNEGSKA (reference sequence). The CDR3 here is CSARGQVTNYGYTF. As DNA, the CDR3 is TGCAGTGCTAGAGGCCAGGTGACTAACTATGGCTACACCTTC.

This clonotype was picked up a small number of times. V usage is TRBV28 and J usage is TRBJ2-2; possible D gene TRBD2, 6 bases. The CDR3 spans 17 residues. The V end was cut by 5 bases, the J end by 4 bases, with 20 bases between. Germline-derived CDR1 and CDR2 are MDHEN and SYDVKM. CDR3 nucleotides: TGTGCCAGCAGTGGAGGGGACTTTCCCGTTGGCACCGGGGAGCTGTTTTTT. The encoded protein is CASSGGDFPVGTGELFF.

Many counts were recorded for this clonotype. The chain uses TRBV28 and TRBJ1-5; D is possibly TRBD1 (6 bases). The germline V gene has CDR1 MDHEN and CDR2 SYDVKM. CDR3 length equals 15 residues. The V end lost 8 bases, the J end lost 1 base, and 15 bases lay between the germline ends. CDR3 in DNA: TGTGCCAGCCAGTCGGCGGGGGCGAGCAATCAGCCCCAGCATTTT. Its translation: CASQSAGASNQPQHF.